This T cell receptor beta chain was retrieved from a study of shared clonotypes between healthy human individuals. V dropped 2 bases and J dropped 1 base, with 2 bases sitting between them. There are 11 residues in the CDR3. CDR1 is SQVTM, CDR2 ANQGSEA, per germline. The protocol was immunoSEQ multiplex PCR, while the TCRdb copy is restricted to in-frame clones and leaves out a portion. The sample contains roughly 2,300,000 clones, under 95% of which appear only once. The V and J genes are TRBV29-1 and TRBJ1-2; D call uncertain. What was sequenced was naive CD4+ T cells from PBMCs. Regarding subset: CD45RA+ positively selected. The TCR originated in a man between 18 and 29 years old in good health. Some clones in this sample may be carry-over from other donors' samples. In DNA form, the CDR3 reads TGCAGCGTTGAACGTAACTATGGCTACACCTTC. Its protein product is CSVERNYGYTF.